The 4 T cell receptor beta chains listed next were all sequenced from one sample in a study of spatial heterogeneity in lung cancer. General observations from the study: Tumor mutation counts were tracked by expanded intratumoral alpha and beta TCR counts.

These receptors have no known antigen. Specified time point: sample taken at primary tumor resection. One entry per CDR3 protein results from TCRdb running MiXCR on the 5' RACE reads. The data contain around 20,000 distinct CDR3 sequences, 7.5% of them singletons. Here the sequenced sample was lung tumor tissue, taken at surgery. Receptor source: a male donor with early-stage non-small cell lung cancer.

The gene calls are TRBV5-1 and TRBJ2-7, with TRBD2 identical over 11 bases. Germline V gene lookup returns CDR1 SGHRS and CDR2 YFSETQ. V shed 1 base and J 7 bases; nucleotides not matched to a gene: 7. There are 15 residues in the CDR3. CDR3 region: CASSLSPSGGREQYF. CDR3 DNA sequence: TGCGCCAGCAGCTTGTCCCCTAGCGGGGGGAGAGAGCAGTACTTC.

Sample share makes this clonotype medium-sized. CDR3 nucleotide sequence: TGTGCCAGCAGCCGGGGAACTACCTACAATGAGCAGTTCTTC. This encodes CASSRGTTYNEQFF. V usage is TRBV27 and J usage is TRBJ2-1; tentatively, D is TRBD2 (5 bases). Trimming removed 6 bases at V and 2 bases at J, with 11 bases between. The germline V gene has CDR1 MNHEY and CDR2 SMNVEV (reference sequence). The CDR3 spans 14 residues.

This clonotype has a count of ten or more. V usage is TRBV7-2 and J usage is TRBJ2-2, with unresolved D. V lost 2 bases and J lost 4, with 11 bases in between. CDR1 SGHTA and CDR2 FQGNSA come from the germline V gene. This CDR3 has 15 residues. The CDR3 DNA reads as TGTGCCAGCAGCTTACGGTCGGGTGTCACCGGGGAGCTGTTTTTT. Residues: CASSLRSGVTGELFF.

This clonotype came up many times. J is TRBJ2-2 and V is TRBV6-2 or TRBV6-3, with 8 bases fitting TRBD2. V lost 2 bases and J lost 4; bases outside the gene matches: 12. This CDR3 contains 18 residues. The germline V gene has CDR1 MNHEY and CDR2 SVGEGT. CDR3 protein: CASSYLPGGGDPTGELFF. DNA for the CDR3: TGTGCCAGCAGTTACCTCCCCGGGGGGGGAGACCCCACCGGGGAGCTGTTTTTT.